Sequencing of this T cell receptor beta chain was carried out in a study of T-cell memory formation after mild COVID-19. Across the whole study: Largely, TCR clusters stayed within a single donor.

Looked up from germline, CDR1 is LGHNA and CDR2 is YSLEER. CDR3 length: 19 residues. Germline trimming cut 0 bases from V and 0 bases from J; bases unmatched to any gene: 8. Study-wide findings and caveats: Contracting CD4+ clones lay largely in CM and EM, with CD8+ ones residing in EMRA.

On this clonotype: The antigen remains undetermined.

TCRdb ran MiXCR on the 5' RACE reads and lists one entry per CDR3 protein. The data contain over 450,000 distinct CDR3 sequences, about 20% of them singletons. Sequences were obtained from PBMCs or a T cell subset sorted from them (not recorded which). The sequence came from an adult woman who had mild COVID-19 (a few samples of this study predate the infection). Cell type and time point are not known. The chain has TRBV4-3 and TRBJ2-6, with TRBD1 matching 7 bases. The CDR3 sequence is CASSQDRTGATSGANVLTF. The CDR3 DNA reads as TGCGCCAGCAGCCAAGATCGTACAGGGGCTACCTCTGGGGCCAACGTCCTGACTTTC.